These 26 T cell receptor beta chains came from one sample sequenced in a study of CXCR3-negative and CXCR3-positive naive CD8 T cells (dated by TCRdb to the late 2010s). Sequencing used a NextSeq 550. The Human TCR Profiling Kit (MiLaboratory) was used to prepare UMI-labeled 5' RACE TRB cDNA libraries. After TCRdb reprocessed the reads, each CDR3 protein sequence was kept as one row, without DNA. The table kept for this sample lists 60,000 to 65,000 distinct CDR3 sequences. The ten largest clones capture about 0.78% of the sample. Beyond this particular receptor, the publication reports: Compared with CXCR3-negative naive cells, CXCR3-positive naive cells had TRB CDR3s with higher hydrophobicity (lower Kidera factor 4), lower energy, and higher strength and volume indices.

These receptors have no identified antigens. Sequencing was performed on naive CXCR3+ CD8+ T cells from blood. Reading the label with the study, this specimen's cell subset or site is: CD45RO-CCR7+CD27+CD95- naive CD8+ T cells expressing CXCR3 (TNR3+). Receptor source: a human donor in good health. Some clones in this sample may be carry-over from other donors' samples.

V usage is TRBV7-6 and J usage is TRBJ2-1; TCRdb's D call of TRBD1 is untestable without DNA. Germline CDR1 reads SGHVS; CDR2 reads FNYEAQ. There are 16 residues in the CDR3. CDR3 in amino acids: CASSLSGGASYNEQFF.

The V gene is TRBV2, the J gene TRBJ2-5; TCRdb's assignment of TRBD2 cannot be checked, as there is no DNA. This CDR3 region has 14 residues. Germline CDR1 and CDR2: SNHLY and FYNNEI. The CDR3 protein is CASSAVRVEETQYF.

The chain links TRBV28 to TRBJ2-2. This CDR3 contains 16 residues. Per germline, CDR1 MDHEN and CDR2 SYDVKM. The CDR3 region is CASRDDWTANTGELFF.

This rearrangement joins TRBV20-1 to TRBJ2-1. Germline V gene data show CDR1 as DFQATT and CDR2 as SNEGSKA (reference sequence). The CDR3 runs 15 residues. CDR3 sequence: CSARELAEIYNEQFF.

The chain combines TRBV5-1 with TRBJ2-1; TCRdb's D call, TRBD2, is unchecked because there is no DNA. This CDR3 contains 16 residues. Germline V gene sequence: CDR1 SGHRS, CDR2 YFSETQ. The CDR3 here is CASSLEQGRGVLEQFF.

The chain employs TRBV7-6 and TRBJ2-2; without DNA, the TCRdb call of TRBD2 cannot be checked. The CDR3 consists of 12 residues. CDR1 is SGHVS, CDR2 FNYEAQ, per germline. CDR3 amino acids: CASSPSIEELFF.

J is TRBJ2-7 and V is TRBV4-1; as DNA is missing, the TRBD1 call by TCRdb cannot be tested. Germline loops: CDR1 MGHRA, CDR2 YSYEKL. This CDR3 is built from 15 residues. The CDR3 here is CASSQSSGNEYEQYF.

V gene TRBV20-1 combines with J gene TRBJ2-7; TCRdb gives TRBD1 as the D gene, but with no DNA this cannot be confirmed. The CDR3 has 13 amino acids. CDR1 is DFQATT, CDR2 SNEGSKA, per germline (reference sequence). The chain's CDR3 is CSARDAPTYEQYF.

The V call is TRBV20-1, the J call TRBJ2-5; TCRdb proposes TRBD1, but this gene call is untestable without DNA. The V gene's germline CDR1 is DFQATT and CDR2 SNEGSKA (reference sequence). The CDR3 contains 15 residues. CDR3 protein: CSASRGLLLQETQYF.

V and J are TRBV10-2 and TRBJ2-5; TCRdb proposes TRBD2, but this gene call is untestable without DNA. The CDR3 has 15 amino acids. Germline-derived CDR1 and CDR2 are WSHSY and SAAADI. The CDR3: CASSISGGRQETQYF.

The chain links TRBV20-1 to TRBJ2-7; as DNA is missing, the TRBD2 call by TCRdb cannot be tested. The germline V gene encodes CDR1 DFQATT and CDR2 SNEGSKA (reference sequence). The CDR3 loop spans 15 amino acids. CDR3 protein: CSAPQVRGLGYEQYF.

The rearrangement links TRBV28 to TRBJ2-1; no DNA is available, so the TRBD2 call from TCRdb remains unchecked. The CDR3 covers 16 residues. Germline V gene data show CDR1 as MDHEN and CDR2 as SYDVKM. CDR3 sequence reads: CASLTSGIGSYNEQFF.

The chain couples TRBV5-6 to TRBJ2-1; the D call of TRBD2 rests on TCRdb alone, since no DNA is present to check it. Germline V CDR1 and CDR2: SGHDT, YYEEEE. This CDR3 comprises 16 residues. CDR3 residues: CASSREGRGGYNEQFF. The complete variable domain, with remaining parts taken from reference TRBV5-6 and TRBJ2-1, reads DAGVTQSPTHLIKTRGQQVTLRCSPKSGHDTVSWYQQALGQGPQFIFQYYEEEERQRGNFPDRFSGHQFPNYSSELNVNALLLGDSALYLCASSREGRGGYNEQFFGPGTRLTVL.

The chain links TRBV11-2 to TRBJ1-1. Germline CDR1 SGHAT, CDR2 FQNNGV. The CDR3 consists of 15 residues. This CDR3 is CASSLDWRGNTEAFF.

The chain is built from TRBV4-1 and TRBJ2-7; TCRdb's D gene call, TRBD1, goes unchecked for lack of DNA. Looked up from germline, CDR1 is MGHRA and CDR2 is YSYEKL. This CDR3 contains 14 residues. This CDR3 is CASSQVPGDHEQYF.

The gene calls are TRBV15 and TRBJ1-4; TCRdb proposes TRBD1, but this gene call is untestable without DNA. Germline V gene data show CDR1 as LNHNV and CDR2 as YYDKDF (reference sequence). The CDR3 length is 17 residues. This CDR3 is CATSSLDYRQGGEKLFF.

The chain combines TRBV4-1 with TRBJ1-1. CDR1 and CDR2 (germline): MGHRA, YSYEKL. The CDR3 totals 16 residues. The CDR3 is CASSQGMYSSTTEAFF.

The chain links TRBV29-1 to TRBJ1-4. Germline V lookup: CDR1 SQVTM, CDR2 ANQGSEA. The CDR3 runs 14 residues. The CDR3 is CSVDGGETNEKLFF.

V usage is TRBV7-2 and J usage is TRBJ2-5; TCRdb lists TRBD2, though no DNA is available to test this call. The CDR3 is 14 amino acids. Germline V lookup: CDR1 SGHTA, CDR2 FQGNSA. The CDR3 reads CASSLMAGWETQYF.

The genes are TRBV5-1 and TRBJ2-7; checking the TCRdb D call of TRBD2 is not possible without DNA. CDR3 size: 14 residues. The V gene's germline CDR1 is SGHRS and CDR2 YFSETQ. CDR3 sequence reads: CASSLAGTSGEQYF. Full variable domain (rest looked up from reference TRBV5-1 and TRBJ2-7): KAGVTQTPRYLIKTRGQQVTLSCSPISGHRSVSWYQQTPGQGLQFLFEYFSETQRNKGNFPGRFSGRQFSNSRSEMNVSTLELGDSALYLCASSLAGTSGEQYFGPGTRLTVT.

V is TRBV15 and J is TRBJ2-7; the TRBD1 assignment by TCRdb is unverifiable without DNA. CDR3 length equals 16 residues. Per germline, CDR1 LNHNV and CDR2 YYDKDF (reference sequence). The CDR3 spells CATSRGDRDRGHEQYF.

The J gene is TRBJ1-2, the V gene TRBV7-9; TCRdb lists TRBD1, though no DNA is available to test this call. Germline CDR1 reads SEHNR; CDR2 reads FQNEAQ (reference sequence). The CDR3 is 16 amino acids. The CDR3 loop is CASSPLAGGVDYGYTF.

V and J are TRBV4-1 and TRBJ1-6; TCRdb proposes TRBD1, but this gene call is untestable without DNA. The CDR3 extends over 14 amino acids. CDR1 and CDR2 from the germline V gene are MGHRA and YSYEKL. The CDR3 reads CASSPGQSNSPLHF.

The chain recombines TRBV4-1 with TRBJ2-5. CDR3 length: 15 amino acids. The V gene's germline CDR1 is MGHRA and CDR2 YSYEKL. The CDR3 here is CASSQVEVTTGTQYF.

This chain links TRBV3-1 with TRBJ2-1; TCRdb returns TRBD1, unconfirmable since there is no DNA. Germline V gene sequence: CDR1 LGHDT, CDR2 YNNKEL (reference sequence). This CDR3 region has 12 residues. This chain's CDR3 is CASSPGGNEQFF.

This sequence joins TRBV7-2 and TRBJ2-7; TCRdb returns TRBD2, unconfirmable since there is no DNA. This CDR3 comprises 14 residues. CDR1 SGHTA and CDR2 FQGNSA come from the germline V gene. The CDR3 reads CASSFGGAHYEQYF.